Following are 28 T cell receptor beta chains from one sample sequenced in a study of control samples from healthy donors and cancer patients. Profiling relied on immunoSEQ multiplex PCR, and the TCRdb table lists in-frame clones only, not all of them. The sample includes 150,000 or so clones, about 93% of them seen just once. Source material: blood. The source of these receptors is a man over 45 in good health.

CDR3 sequence reads: CASSEGGTGPSGEKLFF. The CDR3 DNA is TGTGCCAGCAGTGAAGGGGGGACAGGTCCCTCAGGTGAAAAACTGTTTTTT. The chain recombines TRBV6-1 with TRBJ1-4, with TRBD1 identical over 8 bases. Germline V gene sequence: CDR1 MNHNS, CDR2 SASEGT. Trimming took 1 base from V and 7 from J; bases not matched to a gene: 11. This CDR3 has 17 residues.

The chain has TRBV11-3 and TRBJ2-5, with D possibly TRBD1 on 7 matching bases. Germline V CDR1 and CDR2: SGHNT, YENEEA. The length of the CDR3 is 16 residues. Trimming left V 8 bases short and J 5 bases short, with 24 bases between. The CDR3 loop is CASSLRADRAGETQYF. CDR3 sequence (DNA): TGTGCCAGCTCCCTCAGGGCCGACAGGGCGGGGGAGACCCAGTACTTC.

The chain combines TRBV18 with TRBJ2-7, with D maybe TRBD2 (5 bases). Trimming removed 8 bases at V and 0 bases at J, with 11 bases between. Germline CDR1 and CDR2: KGHSH and LQKENI. This CDR3 region has 13 residues. The CDR3: CASRETSSYEQYF. CDR3 bases: TGTGCCAGCCGCGAAACTAGCTCCTACGAGCAGTACTTC.

The gene calls are TRBV19 and TRBJ2-1; D remains ambiguous. Between the trimmed V and J ends, which lost 8 bases and 0 bases, there was a span of 2 bases. CDR1 is LNHDA, CDR2 SQIVND, per germline (reference sequence). The CDR3 is made up of 11 amino acids. CDR3 amino acids: CASYSYNEQFF. The CDR3 nucleotides read TGTGCCAGTTACTCCTACAATGAGCAGTTCTTC.

This chain joins TRBV7-2 and TRBJ1-5; no definite D call. Germline V gene sequence: CDR1 SGHTA, CDR2 FQGNSA. The CDR3 covers 13 residues. Deletions cut 3 bases from V and 7 bases from J, with 10 bases between. The CDR3 nucleotides are TGTGCCAGCAGCTTGAACCGCCGGCAGCCCCAGCATTTT. It is translated as CASSLNRRQPQHF.

V is TRBV3-1 (or the pseudogene TRBV3-2) and J is TRBJ1-1; no reliable D call. The CDR3 length is 15 residues. V lost 2 bases to trimming and J lost 4 bases, with 14 bases between them. Per the germline V gene, CDR1 is LGHDT and CDR2 is YNNKEL (reference sequence). Here the CDR3 DNA reads TGTGCCAGCAGCCAACACCGTCTTAAGGGCACTGAAGCTTTCTTT. Translation: CASSQHRLKGTEAFF.

The V gene is TRBV2, the J gene TRBJ2-7; 8 bases line up with TRBD1. After removal of 3 bases from V and 3 bases from J, the junction contained 4 bases not matched to a gene. This CDR3 is built from 14 residues. CDR1 is SNHLY and CDR2 is FYNNEI in the germline V gene. CDR3 in DNA: TGTGCCAGCAGTGACAGGGGGCAGGTCTACGAGCAGTACTTC. Protein sequence: CASSDRGQVYEQYF.

V is TRBV7-3 and J is TRBJ1-1; D remains unclear. Germline V gives CDR1 SGHTA, CDR2 FQGTGA. The V gene lost 5 bases and the J gene lost 1 base, with 11 bases spanning the gap. This CDR3 has 14 amino acids. The CDR3 DNA sequence: TGTGCCAGCAGCGGAGGGAGCAGGAACACTGAAGCTTTCTTT. Translated: CASSGGSRNTEAFF.

This clone turned up a few times. The V gene is TRBV19, the J gene TRBJ2-7, with 10 bases matching TRBD1. Germline CDR1 is LNHDA and CDR2 is SQIVND (reference sequence). Trimming cost V 11 bases and J 5 bases; bases outside gene matches: 12. This CDR3 has 14 amino acids. The CDR3 region has the DNA TGTGCCTCTAACTCTAGACAGGGGGCCCACGAGCAGTACTTC. This gives the protein CASNSRQGAHEQYF.

The chain employs TRBV5-4 and TRBJ2-7, with D maybe TRBD1 (5 bases). V was pared by 2 bases and J by 1 base, with 7 bases between. CDR1 and CDR2 from the germline V gene are SGHNT and YYREEE (reference sequence). There are 13 residues in the CDR3. The DNA for the CDR3 is TGTGCCAGCAGCTTCAAGGGGTCCTACGAGCAGTACTTC. Translated, it gives CASSFKGSYEQYF. Full variable domain (remainder filled in from reference TRBV5-4 and TRBJ2-7): ETGVTQSPTHLIKTRGQQVTLRCSSQSGHNTVSWYQQALGQGPQFIFQYYREEENGRGNFPPRFSGLQFPNYSSELNVNALELDDSALYLCASSFKGSYEQYFGPGTRLTVT.

In DNA form, the CDR3 reads TGCGCCAGCAGCCACCCGACTAGAGCCTTCTACGAGCAGTACTTC. Amino acid sequence: CASSHPTRAFYEQYF. The gene calls are TRBV4-1 and TRBJ2-7; D might be TRBD2 (6 bases). The V and J ends lost 3 bases and 3 bases respectively, with 15 bases between them. CDR1 and CDR2 (germline): MGHRA, YSYEKL. CDR3 length: 15 amino acids.

This chain links TRBV19 with TRBJ1-2; D is ambiguous. V was cut by 5 bases and J by 4 bases, with 11 bases left in between. This CDR3 is built from 13 residues. CDR1 and CDR2 from the germline V gene are LNHDA and SQIVND (reference sequence). CDR3 sequence (DNA): TGTGCCAGTAGTTATTCTGCCAGCTATGGCTACACCTTC. Translation: CASSYSASYGYTF. Together with reference TRBV19 and TRBJ1-2, the CDR3 gives the full variable domain: DGGITQSPKYLFRKEGQNVTLSCEQNLNHDAMYWYRQDPGQGLRLIYYSQIVNDFQKGDIAEGYSVSREKKESFPLTVTSAQKNPTAFYLCASSYSASYGYTFGSGTRLTVV.

This clone was picked up one time. The rearrangement links TRBV3-1 (or the pseudogene TRBV3-2) to TRBJ2-1; 8 bases map to TRBD1. Germline V gives CDR1 LGHDT, CDR2 YNNKEL (reference sequence). The CDR3 loop spans 16 amino acids. V shed 1 base, J shed 2 bases, and the junction held 4 bases outside the gene matches. The CDR3 DNA sequence: TGTGCCAGCAGCCAAGGGGGGACAGGAGCCTACAATGAGCAGTTCTTC. This codes for CASSQGGTGAYNEQFF.

The chain uses TRBV28 and TRBJ1-4; D ambiguous. V gave up 7 bases and J gave up 0 bases, with 6 bases separating them. The CDR3 sequence is 13 residues long. CDR1 MDHEN and CDR2 SYDVKM come from the germline V gene. The CDR3 spells CASKASTNEKLFF. CDR3 DNA: TGTGCCAGCAAGGCATCAACTAATGAAAAACTGTTTTTT.

The rearrangement uses TRBV6-1 and TRBJ2-1; TRBD2 matches 11 bases. CDR1 is MNHNS, CDR2 SASEGT, per germline. V shed 1 base and J 7 bases; nucleotides not matched to a gene: 6. The CDR3 spans 16 residues. The CDR3 DNA sequence: TGTGCCAGCAGTGAAGGGAGTCTAGCGGGAGGTAATGAGCAGTTCTTC. Translation: CASSEGSLAGGNEQFF.

This sequence joins TRBV4-1 and TRBJ2-2; 10 positions match TRBD2. Trimming cost V 1 base and J 4 bases; bases outside gene matches: 6. The CDR3 extends over 17 amino acids. The V gene's germline CDR1 is MGHRA and CDR2 YSYEKL. The CDR3 loop is CASSQGGSGRATGELFF. The DNA of the CDR3 is TGCGCCAGCAGCCAAGGTGGGAGCGGGAGGGCCACCGGGGAGCTGTTTTTT.

V gene TRBV4-1 combines with J gene TRBJ2-1; D remains ambiguous. The germline CDR1 and CDR2 sequences are MGHRA and YSYEKL. Trimming took 0 bases from V and 1 from J, leaving 10 bases between them. CDR3 size: 16 residues. The CDR3 sequence is CASSQDHPVSYNEQFF. CDR3 sequence (DNA): TGCGCCAGCAGCCAAGATCATCCCGTTTCCTACAATGAGCAGTTCTTC.

The chain joins TRBV28 to TRBJ2-1; perhaps TRBD1 as D (6 bases). Trimming pared 4 bases from V and 0 bases from J, leaving 13 bases between. CDR3 length: 16 amino acids. Germline CDR1 and CDR2: MDHEN and SYDVKM. This CDR3 is CASSSPGQYSYNEQFF. CDR3 nucleotide sequence: TGTGCCAGCAGTTCCCCGGGACAATACTCCTACAATGAGCAGTTCTTC.

The chain recombines TRBV12-2 with TRBJ2-7; the DNA was not used to check the table's D call, TRBD1. TRBV12-2 is designated a pseudogene. There are 14 residues in the CDR3. CDR3 protein: CASRPGQGAHEQYF. The CDR3 DNA sequence: TGTGCAAGTCGCCCGGGACAGGGGGCCCACGAGCAGTACTTC.

This clone was recorded once. The gene calls are TRBV29-1 and TRBJ1-2; no clear D gene. In germline, CDR1 is SQVTM, CDR2 ANQGSEA. The V gene lost 7 bases and the J gene lost 1 base, with 10 bases spanning the gap. The CDR3 contains 12 residues. The CDR3 loop reads CSGVSSNYGYTF. CDR3 DNA sequence: TGCAGCGGGGTATCGAGTAACTATGGCTACACCTTC.

Of note for this clone: Distinct nucleotide sequences in the sample also encode this CDR3. CDR3 protein: CASSLRGGGTEAFF. The CDR3 coding sequence is TGTGCCAGCAGCTTAAGAGGGGGGGGGACTGAAGCTTTCTTT. The chain has TRBV7-9 and TRBJ1-1; tentative D call: TRBD1 (6 bases). Germline V gene lookup returns CDR1 SEHNR and CDR2 FQNEAQ (reference sequence). The CDR3 is made up of 14 amino acids. V lost 2 bases and J 5 bases, leaving 12 bases between the germline ends.

The chain combines TRBV24-1 with TRBJ2-3; D is uncertain. CDR3 length equals 13 residues. From germline, CDR1 is KGHDR and CDR2 SFDVKD. V shed 6 bases and J shed 2 bases, with 8 bases lying between them. In DNA, the CDR3 is TGTGCCACCAGTCTAGGCCCCACAGATACGCAGTATTTT. It encodes CATSLGPTDTQYF.

This clone was picked up one time. The chain has TRBV27 and TRBJ1-2, with a weak D call TRBD1 (5 bases). The germline V gene encodes CDR1 MNHEY and CDR2 SMNVEV (reference sequence). V was pared by 3 bases and J by 4 bases, with 9 bases between. This CDR3 contains 13 residues. The CDR3 region has the DNA TGTGCCAGCAGTTTTCCGGGGGGCTATGGCTACACCTTC. It encodes CASSFPGGYGYTF.

The chain uses TRBV10-3 and TRBJ2-3; D is ambiguous. This CDR3 is 14 amino acids long. Trimming took off 4 bases at V and 4 bases at J, with 12 bases between the two ends. Germline lookup yields CDR1 ENHRY and CDR2 SYGVKD. CDR3 sequence reads: CAISGRVDADTQYF. The CDR3 DNA sequence: TGTGCCATCAGTGGAAGGGTTGACGCAGATACGCAGTATTTT.

This clone is a singleton in its sample. V gene TRBV19 combines with J gene TRBJ2-3; 7 bases line up with TRBD1. Trimming took 6 bases from V and 2 from J; bases not matched to a gene: 2. The CDR3 is made up of 13 amino acids. Germline-derived CDR1 and CDR2 are LNHDA and SQIVND (reference sequence). CDR3 protein: CASSGQATDTQYF. In DNA form, the CDR3 reads TGTGCCAGTAGCGGACAGGCCACAGATACGCAGTATTTT.

V gene TRBV5-1 combines with J gene TRBJ2-4, with 14 bases matching TRBD2. Trimming removed 1 base from V and 3 bases from J; junction bases left unmatched: 3. Germline CDR1 reads SGHRS; CDR2 reads YFSETQ. The CDR3 has 17 amino acids. DNA for the CDR3: TGCGCCAGCAGCTTGACCGGGACTAGCGGGAGCAAAAACATTCAGTACTTC. Translation gives CASSLTGTSGSKNIQYF.

V gene TRBV19 combines with J gene TRBJ1-3, with 7 bases lining up with TRBD1. CDR3 length: 17 residues. V lost 5 bases, J lost 0 bases, and 10 bases stayed unmatched. The V gene's germline CDR1 is LNHDA and CDR2 SQIVND (reference sequence). DNA of the CDR3: TGTGCCAGTAGTCCCGGGACAGTCCTAAGCTCTGGAAACACCATATATTTT. It codes for CASSPGTVLSSGNTIYF.

V usage is TRBV24-1 and J usage is TRBJ1-4; 8 nucleotides match TRBD1. Germline V gene data show CDR1 as KGHDR and CDR2 as SFDVKD. This CDR3 is built from 13 residues. Losses at the gene ends were 6 bases for V and 8 bases for J; bases not matched to a gene: 4. CDR3 sequence: CATSQQGGEKLFF. CDR3 in DNA: TGTGCCACCAGTCAACAGGGGGGAGAAAAACTGTTTTTT.